This note documents a single T cell receptor (beta chain) sequence. The antigen remains undetermined. Noted time point: sample taken at primary tumor resection. Whole RNA came from tumor, nontumor lung or frozen PBMC and was sequenced without being sorted. The library protocol tagged each TCR cDNA with a unique molecular identifier. TCRdb processed the 5' RACE reads anew with MiXCR; each CDR3 protein has one entry. The data contain over 950 distinct CDR3 sequences, 9.5% to 13% of them singletons. This sample is part of a study of spatial heterogeneity in lung cancer. Study details: Matched bulk RNA-seq gave a T cell module score that correlated strongly with tumor-region TCR transcript counts. Study-wide points: Expanded intratumoral alpha and beta TCR counts tracked tumor mutation counts. The authors estimated that around 7% of tumor T cells were covered for alpha chains and 13% for beta chains.

The CDR3 contains 14 residues. Trimming removed 4 bases from V and 2 bases from J, with 10 bases in between. The germline gives CDR1 MGHDK, CDR2 SYGVNS. This material consisted of lung tumor tissue, taken at surgery. The V gene is TRBV25-1, the J gene TRBJ2-3; tentative D call: TRBD1 (6 bases). This sequence was found in a male donor with early-stage non-small cell lung cancer. The CDR3 DNA is TGTGCCAGCAGTGTGGGGGACAACACAGATACGCAGTATTTT. Translated: CASSVGDNTDTQYF.